Shown below are 27 T cell receptor beta chains from a single sample sequenced in a study of STAT5B mutations in CD4+ large granular lymphocyte leukemia. Only in-frame clones appear in the TCRdb table, and some are missing; sequencing was by immunoSEQ multiplex PCR. The sample lists tens of thousands of clones, more than 75% occurring once. The source material was CD4+ T cells from blood buffy coats. All receptors come from a human donor in good health.

The chain uses TRBV10-2 and TRBJ2-2; the D gene is possibly TRBD1 (6 bases). CDR1 is WSHSY and CDR2 is SAAADI in the germline V gene. The ends were cut back, 9 bases at V and 0 bases at J, with 14 bases in the middle. This CDR3 has 15 residues. Here the CDR3 reads CARMRTGPNTGELFF. In DNA form, the CDR3 reads TGCGCCAGAATGCGAACAGGGCCGAACACCGGGGAGCTGTTTTTT.

J is TRBJ2-2 and V is TRBV19; 10 bases map to TRBD1. Germline V gene sequence: CDR1 LNHDA, CDR2 SQIVND (reference sequence). Trimming at V came to 6 bases and at J to 5 bases, leaving 3 bases not matched to a gene. The CDR3 consists of 14 residues. The CDR3 sequence: CASSDRGRTGELFF. In DNA form, the CDR3 reads TGTGCCAGTAGCGACAGGGGGCGGACCGGGGAGCTGTTTTTT.

The chain uses TRBV9 and TRBJ1-6, with 7 bases that match TRBD1. The CDR3 runs to 16 residues. V gave up 4 bases and J gave up 3 bases; unmatched junction bases: 7. Germline V gene lookup returns CDR1 SGDLS and CDR2 YYNGEE. CDR3 DNA sequence: TGTGCCAGCAGCCAGAGGGGGCACGACTATAATTCACCCCTCCACTTT. Amino acids: CASSQRGHDYNSPLHF. The variable domain in full, with the rest retrieved from reference TRBV9 and TRBJ1-6, is DSGVTQTPKHLITATGQRVTLRCSPRSGDLSVYWYQQSLDQGLQFLIQYYNGEERAKGNILERFSAQQFPDLHSELNLSSLELGDSALYFCASSQRGHDYNSPLHFGNGTRLTVT.

The chain employs TRBV28 and TRBJ1-2; possible D gene TRBD1, 5 bases. Germline loops: CDR1 MDHEN, CDR2 SYDVKM. The CDR3 has 13 residues. Trimming cost V 2 bases and J 5 bases, with 9 bases left between them. CDR3 sequence (DNA): TGTGCCAGCAGTTTACAGGGACCATATGGCTACACCTTC. Translated, it gives CASSLQGPYGYTF.

The chain carries TRBV2 and TRBJ1-4; TRBD1 matches 8 bases. J gave up 7 bases and V 10 bases, and 8 bases lay outside the gene matches. The CDR3 has 13 residues. Germline V lookup: CDR1 SNHLY, CDR2 FYNNEI. CDR3 sequence (DNA): TGTGCCACCACCGGGACAGGAGCTGAAAAACTGTTTTTT. Encoded protein: CATTGTGAEKLFF.

V and J are TRBV9 and TRBJ1-1; 7 bases line up with TRBD1. CDR1 is SGDLS and CDR2 is YYNGEE in the germline V gene. V was clipped by 3 bases and J by 7 bases; unmatched bases: 9. The CDR3 has 14 amino acids. The CDR3 region has the DNA TGTGCCAGCAGCGCCCAGGGACAGTTGGGTGAAGCTTTCTTT. Its protein is CASSAQGQLGEAFF.

V and J are TRBV7-9 and TRBJ2-3, with D tentatively TRBD2 (6 bases). Germline V gene sequence: CDR1 SEHNR, CDR2 FQNEAQ (reference sequence). The CDR3 contains 16 residues. The V gene lost 5 bases and the J gene lost 0 bases, with 15 bases spanning the gap. CDR3: CASSRGGKTSTDTQYF. For the CDR3, the DNA is TGTGCCAGCAGCAGGGGCGGGAAGACTAGCACAGATACGCAGTATTTT.

The V and J genes are TRBV5-8 and TRBJ2-1, with D perhaps matching TRBD1 (6 bases). The CDR3 length is 15 residues. Trimming shortened V by 0 bases and J by 2 bases, and 9 bases separated the two germline ends. Germline loops: CDR1 SGHTS, CDR2 YDEGEE. In DNA, the CDR3 is TGTGCCAGCAGCTTGGGAACAGGGACCTACAATGAGCAGTTCTTC. Its translation is CASSLGTGTYNEQFF.

J is TRBJ1-6 and V is TRBV28, with 8 bases matching TRBD1. The ends lost 11 bases at V and 6 bases at J; junction bases unmatched: 12. The CDR3 length is 15 residues. Germline CDR1 reads MDHEN; CDR2 reads SYDVKM. The CDR3 bases are TGTGCCGGGGGGTCGACAGGGGTCCGTAATTCACCCCTCCACTTT. This encodes CAGGSTGVRNSPLHF. Drawing the rest from reference TRBV28 and TRBJ1-6, the complete variable domain is DVKVTQSSRYLVKRTGEKVFLECVQDMDHENMFWYRQDPGLGLRLIYFSYDVKMKEKGDIPEGYSVSREKKERFSLILESASTNQTSMYLCAGGSTGVRNSPLHFGNGTRLTVT.

The CDR3, as DNA: TGCGCCAGCAGTCCCCGGGCAGGGAATAATTCACCCCTCCACTTT. This translates into CASSPRAGNNSPLHF. The rearrangement links TRBV10-2 to TRBJ1-6, with D possibly TRBD1 on 5 matching bases. V lost 5 bases, J lost 5 bases, and 13 bases lay in between. CDR1 and CDR2 from the germline V gene are WSHSY and SAAADI. The CDR3 loop spans 15 amino acids.

The DNA for the CDR3 is TGTGCCAGCAGCCAAGATCAAGAGACCCAGTACTTC. Protein sequence: CASSQDQETQYF. This sequence joins TRBV4-2 and TRBJ2-5; no clear D gene. Germline-derived CDR1 and CDR2 are LGHNA and YNFKEQ. This CDR3 region has 12 residues. The V end was cut by 0 bases, the J end by 2 bases, with 1 base between.

The gene calls are TRBV4-2 and TRBJ1-2, with TRBD1 as a possible D gene (6 bases). Trimming removed 1 base from V and 5 bases from J, with 14 bases in between. This CDR3 is built from 15 residues. Germline-derived CDR1 and CDR2 are LGHNA and YNFKEQ. For the CDR3, the DNA is TGTGCCAGCAGCCAAGGGGACACTCAGGAGTATGGCTACACCTTC. Encoded protein: CASSQGDTQEYGYTF.

The chain has TRBV5-1 and TRBJ2-7; D may be TRBD1 (5 bases). Germline CDR1 is SGHRS and CDR2 is YFSETQ. The CDR3 is 14 residues long. The V and J ends lost 4 bases and 0 bases respectively, with 11 bases between them. The CDR3 nucleotides are TGCGCCAGCAGCGAACAGGCCATCTCCTACGAGCAGTACTTC. This translates into CASSEQAISYEQYF.

The chain joins TRBV30 to TRBJ1-5, with a possible D match to TRBD1 (6 bases). Germline V gene sequence: CDR1 GTSNPN, CDR2 SVGIG (reference sequence). The CDR3 length is 15 residues. V lost 4 bases and J 2 bases, leaving 15 bases between the germline ends. CDR3 bases: TGTGCCTGGACCAACGGGGGGGGCGGCAATCAGCCCCAGCATTTT. It codes for CAWTNGGGGNQPQHF. The full variable domain, with the rest looked up from reference TRBV30 and TRBJ1-5, is SQTIHQWPATLVQPVGSPLSLECTVEGTSNPNLYWYRQAAGRGLQLLFYSVGIGQISSEVPQNLSASRPQDRQFILSSKKLLLSDSGFYLCAWTNGGGGNQPQHFGDGTRLSIL.

This clone was recorded once. This rearrangement joins TRBV28 to TRBJ1-6, with 7 bases that match TRBD1. Losses at the gene ends were 5 bases for V and 7 bases for J; bases not matched to a gene: 8. The germline gives CDR1 MDHEN, CDR2 SYDVKM. CDR3 size: 15 residues. In DNA form, the CDR3 reads TGTGCCAGCAGTGGGAGAGGGACAGTCAATTCACCCCTCCACTTT. Its translation: CASSGRGTVNSPLHF.

The chain combines TRBV19 with TRBJ2-2; D gene ambiguous. The germline V gene encodes CDR1 LNHDA and CDR2 SQIVND (reference sequence). CDR3 size: 13 residues. Between the trimmed V and J ends, which lost 4 bases and 7 bases, there was a span of 10 bases. The CDR3 DNA sequence: TGTGCCAGTAGTAAAAGAAGGGTCGGGGAGCTGTTTTTT. Its protein is CASSKRRVGELFF.

The chain is built from TRBV27 and TRBJ1-1; D is unresolved. Trimming shortened V by 4 bases and J by 9 bases, and 18 bases separated the two germline ends. Germline CDR1 MNHEY, CDR2 SMNVEV (reference sequence). The CDR3 has 14 amino acids. The CDR3 nucleotides are TGTGCCAGCAGTTCCGGGTCCCAGCCGGAGCAAGCTTTCTTT. Its translation: CASSSGSQPEQAFF.

This chain connects TRBV28 to TRBJ2-2, with 8 bases aligning to TRBD1. The CDR3 covers 16 residues. V trimming: 10 bases; J trimming: 4 bases; junction bases outside the gene matches: 14. Germline CDR1 is MDHEN and CDR2 is SYDVKM. In nucleotides, the CDR3 is TGTGCCATCGCACGACCGCAGGGGGCGGGCACCGGGGAGCTGTTTTTT. Amino acid sequence: CAIARPQGAGTGELFF. Looking up the rest from reference TRBV28 and TRBJ2-2 gives the full variable domain: DVKVTQSSRYLVKRTGEKVFLECVQDMDHENMFWYRQDPGLGLRLIYFSYDVKMKEKGDIPEGYSVSREKKERFSLILESASTNQTSMYLCAIARPQGAGTGELFFGEGSRLTVL.

The chain has TRBV11-2 and TRBJ2-5; D gene unclear. Per the germline V gene, CDR1 is SGHAT and CDR2 is FQNNGV. V gave up 1 base and J gave up 3 bases, with 12 bases separating them. The CDR3 spans 15 residues. In DNA, the CDR3 is TGTGCCAGCAGCTTAGGTATGGGTTACGAAGAGACCCAGTACTTC. It is translated as CASSLGMGYEETQYF.

The genes are TRBV5-4 and TRBJ1-4; D remains unclear. This CDR3 is 15 amino acids long. CDR1 SGHNT and CDR2 YYREEE come from the germline V gene (reference sequence). V lost 4 bases and J lost 5, with 15 bases in between. CDR3 region: CASSLGGVENEKLFF. The DNA for the CDR3 is TGTGCCAGCAGCCTGGGTGGAGTGGAGAATGAAAAACTGTTTTTT.

CDR3 protein: CASSLVHGEEKLFF. The CDR3 bases are TGTGCCAGCAGCTTAGTTCACGGGGAAGAAAAACTGTTTTTT. This chain links TRBV7-2 with TRBJ1-4; D gene ambiguous. This CDR3 comprises 14 residues. V lost 1 base and J 8 bases, leaving 11 bases between the germline ends. Germline V gene data show CDR1 as SGHTA and CDR2 as FQGNSA.

V gene TRBV7-2 combines with J gene TRBJ2-1, with TRBD2 matching 7 bases. The germline gives CDR1 SGHTA, CDR2 FQGNSA. The trim removed 2 bases at V and 2 bases at J, leaving 3 bases unmatched. This CDR3 is 15 amino acids long. Here the CDR3 reads CASSLRLAAYNEQFF. The DNA for the CDR3 is TGTGCCAGCAGCTTAAGGCTAGCGGCCTACAATGAGCAGTTCTTC. Based on the CDR3 plus reference TRBV7-2 and TRBJ2-1, the full variable domain is GAGVSQSPSNKVTEKGKDVELRCDPISGHTALYWYRQSLGQGLEFLIYFQGNSAPDKSGLPSDRFSAERTGGSVSTLTIQRTQQEDSAVYLCASSLRLAAYNEQFFGPGTRLTVL.

The gene calls are TRBV7-7 and TRBJ2-2; D unresolved. V shed 1 base and J shed 5 bases, with 14 bases lying between them. The CDR3 consists of 16 residues. CDR1 and CDR2 (germline): SSHAT, FNYEAQ (reference sequence). CDR3 sequence: CASSLVLGLGTGELFF. Written as DNA, the CDR3 is TGTGCCAGCAGCTTAGTTTTAGGGCTTGGTACCGGGGAGCTGTTTTTT.

This CDR3 reads CASSRTGDRGYTF. The CDR3 DNA reads as TGTGCCAGCAGTCGGACAGGGGATCGGGGCTACACCTTC. The rearrangement uses TRBV6-5 and TRBJ1-2; TRBD1 agrees at 9 bases. The CDR3 is 13 residues long. The trim removed 5 bases at V and 8 bases at J, leaving 6 bases unmatched. The germline V gene encodes CDR1 MNHEY and CDR2 SVGAGI.

This chain connects TRBV4-3 to TRBJ2-7, with a tentative D call TRBD2 (6 bases). This CDR3 has 15 amino acids. Germline CDR1 is LGHNA and CDR2 is YSLEER. With 0 bases removed from V and 2 bases from J, the gap between germline ends came to 11 bases. For the CDR3, the DNA is TGCGCCAGCAGCCAAGATCGAGCGGGTACCTACGAGCAGTACTTC. Amino acids: CASSQDRAGTYEQYF.

The CDR3: CASSLSGTSGTDTQYF. Here the CDR3 DNA reads TGTGCCAGCAGCCTTTCCGGGACTAGCGGGACAGATACGCAGTATTTT. The J gene is TRBJ2-3, the V gene TRBV4-2; 12 bases agree with TRBD2. The CDR3 consists of 16 residues. With V trimmed by 4 bases and J by 3 bases, 5 bases remained unmatched. The germline gives CDR1 LGHNA, CDR2 YNFKEQ.

The CDR3 DNA reads TGTGCCAGCAGCGTAGGGGGACAGGGGGTTTACGAGCAGTACTTC. It specifies CASSVGGQGVYEQYF. V and J are TRBV9 and TRBJ2-7; 11 positions match TRBD1. The CDR3 runs 15 residues. CDR1 and CDR2 from the germline V gene are SGDLS and YYNGEE. The V segment lost 0 bases and the J segment 4 bases; nucleotides outside the gene matches: 3.